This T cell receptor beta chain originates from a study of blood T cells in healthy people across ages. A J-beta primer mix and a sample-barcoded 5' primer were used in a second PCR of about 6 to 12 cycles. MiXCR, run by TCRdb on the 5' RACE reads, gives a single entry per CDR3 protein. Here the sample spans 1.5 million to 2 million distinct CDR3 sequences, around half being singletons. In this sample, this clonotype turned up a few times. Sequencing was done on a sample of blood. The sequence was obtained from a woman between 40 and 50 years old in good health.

For the CDR3, the DNA is TGCGCCAGCAGCGAAGGCGGGGGGGTTTACAATGAGCAGTTCTTC. This sequence encodes CASSEGGGVYNEQFF. The rearrangement links TRBV4-3 to TRBJ2-1; 9 nucleotides agree with TRBD2. Losses at the gene ends were 5 bases for V and 4 bases for J; bases not matched to a gene: 6. The CDR3 is 15 amino acids. Germline V gives CDR1 LGHNA, CDR2 YSLEER.